This T cell receptor beta chain was retrieved from a study of blood T cell repertoires in COVID-19. Background on the study: Whether acute or convalescent, the COVID-19 samples came from the United States, Italy and Spain.

Germline assignment: CDR1 SGHDT and CDR2 YYEEEE. V was shortened by 3 bases and J by 9 bases, with 16 bases between the two germline ends. The CDR3 sequence is 14 residues long. Participants came from about 23 US areas, aged roughly 18 to 95 years. Sequencing was performed with immunoSEQ multiplex PCR; in TCRdb, only in-frame clones are kept and a portion is missing. The table lists about 220,000 clones, around 90% of them singletons. The specimen was PBMCs or T cells enriched from blood (not recorded which). The TCR originated in a woman in her thirties with acute COVID-19. The chain combines TRBV5-6 with TRBJ1-5; no reliable D call. CDR3 amino acids: CASSSMGDWTPQHF. The CDR3 coding sequence is TGTGCCAGCAGCTCGATGGGAGACTGGACGCCCCAGCATTTT. The variable domain in full, with the rest retrieved from reference TRBV5-6 and TRBJ1-5, is DAGVTQSPTHLIKTRGQQVTLRCSPKSGHDTVSWYQQALGQGPQFIFQYYEEEERQRGNFPDRFSGHQFPNYSSELNVNALLLGDSALYLCASSSMGDWTPQHFGDGTRLSIL.